This T cell receptor beta chain was sequenced in a study of human T cells and chemical hapten exposure (dated by TCRdb to the early 2020s). As for the study more broadly: Libraries were pooled for sequencing, and variation in per-sample TCR yields was attributed mainly to small differences in library volumes within the pool. The study tracked peripheral blood TCR repertoire changes in vivo during primary and secondary sensitization to the hapten diphenylcyclopropenone (DPC) in alopecia patients. From each blood RNA sample, both TCR alpha and TCR beta chains were sequenced.

Preparation of the library involved 5' RACE. Data came from an Illumina MiSeq. During library preparation, unique molecular identifiers were attached to individual cDNA molecules so that TCRs could be counted quantitatively and reproducibly. As for the original processing: Samples had a median of roughly 91,000 TCRs, with a range from about 23,224 to 750,000. The Decombinator software suite was used to annotate the V, J and CDR3 of the TCR reads. Every sample was subsampled to the same number of TCRs (28,000) for the PS versus PT1 abundance plots. Expanded TCRs were defined as absent before sensitization and observed at least eight times at the 2-week time point. TCRdb reprocessed the public reads (quality trimming at Q25 with fastp, clone calling with MiXCR) and kept in-frame beta chains. Every entry covers one CDR3 protein and lists the most common genes and DNA from its rows. These V and J calls are TCRdb output, not the study's own analysis. The sample table lists about 80,000 distinct CDR3 sequences, approximately 15% of them with a count of one. The ten largest clones take up 6.8% of the sample.

The germline V gene yields MNHEY for CDR1 and SVGAGI for CDR2. The CDR3 covers 17 residues, taking in both the cysteine and the phenylalanine. The retained sequence is limited to the CDR3, 51 bases, with the frame set at the first base. For this chain, trimming is 3 bases at the V end and 6 bases at the J end, and the number of junction bases without a gene match is 10. To note about this clonotype: There is no known antigen for this receptor. No base quality information exists; no much larger clone differs at one position.

What the work shows at the level of the full study, not this receptor alone: DPC sensitization did not change how many TCRs were above 1 in 1000 frequency, and no evidence was found of alterations in global repertoire structure. After repeated subsampling, the strength of the expansion versus patch-test correlation and the threshold at which it became significant changed.

Total RNA was extracted from unfractionated whole blood that had been collected in Tempus Blood RNA tubes. As TCR sequencing controls, roughly 5 healthy volunteers were used, with blood taken at day 0, 2 weeks and 6 weeks. The sequence is built from TRBV6-5 and TRBJ1-6; TRBD1 lines up with 8 middle nucleotides. This TCR derives from a female donor in good health. For the CDR3, the sequence is CASSYNFGRGPNSPLHF. The sequenced DNA is TGTGCCAGCAGTTATAACTTTGGCAGGGGGCCTAATTCACCCCTCCACTTT.